This passage covers 17 T cell receptor beta chains from one sample sequenced in a study of blood T cell repertoires in COVID-19 (TCRdb year 2020). The method was the immunoSEQ multiplex PCR assay. The clones in this table, taken by TCRdb from immuneACCESS, are in-frame only. Not every clone is retained; where verified, under half of the shortfall comes from an unresolved V gene, and the cause of the rest is unknown. The sample yields hundreds of thousands of clones; 84% were counted once. The biggest ten clones account for 5.5% to 7.5% of the sample. The sample taken for sequencing was PBMCs or T cells enriched from blood (not recorded which). The receptor set was obtained from a woman aged 40 to 50 who had recovered from COVID-19.

This CDR3 reads CASSRGYPKNIQYF. The CDR3 DNA sequence: TGTGCCAGCAGCCGAGGGTACCCAAAAAACATTCAGTACTTC. This rearrangement joins TRBV28 to TRBJ2-4, with D perhaps matching TRBD2 (5 bases). V was shortened by 6 bases and J by 4 bases, with 13 bases between the two germline ends. Germline CDR1 reads MDHEN; CDR2 reads SYDVKM. This CDR3 comprises 14 residues.

This chain joins TRBV28 and TRBJ1-4; 8 positions agree with TRBD1. Germline-derived CDR1 and CDR2 are MDHEN and SYDVKM. V was pared by 5 bases and J by 3 bases, with 8 bases of the junction left unmatched. The CDR3 contains 16 residues. CDR3 sequence: CASSPQGAGPNEKLFF. CDR3 coding DNA: TGTGCCAGCAGTCCCCAGGGGGCAGGGCCTAATGAAAAACTGTTTTTT.

This chain uses TRBV11-2 with TRBJ2-2; TRBD2 agrees at 12 bases. Trimming at V came to 4 bases and at J to 7 bases, leaving 7 bases not matched to a gene. The CDR3 is made up of 16 amino acids. Germline V gives CDR1 SGHAT, CDR2 FQNNGV. CDR3 in DNA: TGTGCCAGCAGCTCTAGACTAGCGGGAGTCTTCGGGGAGCTGTTTTTT. Protein sequence: CASSSRLAGVFGELFF.

The CDR3 protein is CASGETSGINNEQFF. Written as DNA, the CDR3 is TGTGCTAGTGGTGAGACTAGCGGGATCAACAATGAGCAGTTCTTC. The rearrangement joins TRBV12-5 to TRBJ2-1; 11 bases map to TRBD2. With V trimmed by 5 bases and J by 5 bases, 5 bases remained unmatched. There are 15 residues in the CDR3. Germline V gene sequence: CDR1 LGHNT, CDR2 FRNRAP.

This clone was seen only once. V and J are TRBV18 and TRBJ1-1, with 10 bases fitting TRBD1. Germline V lookup: CDR1 KGHSH, CDR2 LQKENI. V lost 4 bases, J lost 0 bases, and 11 bases stayed unmatched. The CDR3 loop spans 18 amino acids. As DNA, the CDR3 is TGTGCCAGCTCACGACTGACCGGGACAGGGGCCATGAACACTGAAGCTTTCTTT. Its translation is CASSRLTGTGAMNTEAFF.

The J gene is TRBJ1-2, the V gene TRBV5-1, with a weak D call TRBD1 (6 bases). This CDR3 is 13 amino acids long. Trimming stripped 3 bases from V and 6 bases from J, with 12 bases between. CDR1 and CDR2 from the germline V gene are SGHRS and YFSETQ. The CDR3 nucleotides are TGCGCCAGCAGCTACGGCGGGGGCGATGGCTACACCTTC. This gives the protein CASSYGGGDGYTF.

The V gene is TRBV28, the J gene TRBJ2-3, with 11 bases aligning to TRBD1. Per the germline V gene, CDR1 is MDHEN and CDR2 is SYDVKM. Losses at the gene ends were 1 base for V and 3 bases for J; bases not matched to a gene: 3. The CDR3 totals 16 residues. The CDR3, as DNA: TGTGCCAGCAGTTTATCCAGGGACAGGGGGACAGATACGCAGTATTTT. It specifies CASSLSRDRGTDTQYF.

This clone was picked up a small number of times. The chain joins TRBV15 to TRBJ1-4; no reliable D call. The CDR3 is 17 residues long. V was clipped by 3 bases and J by 1 base, with 15 bases between them. Germline V gene sequence: CDR1 LNHNV, CDR2 YYDKDF (reference sequence). CDR3 loop: CATSRGFVGRTNEKLFF. The CDR3 DNA is TGTGCCACCAGCAGGGGGTTTGTGGGGAGAACTAATGAAAAACTGTTTTTT.

V is TRBV13 and J is TRBJ1-2; 7 bases fit TRBD1. The CDR3 totals 14 residues. The trim removed 5 bases at V and 5 bases at J, leaving 8 bases unmatched. Germline-derived CDR1 and CDR2 are PRHDT and FYEKMQ (reference sequence). CDR3 sequence reads: CASSPRDSGYGYTF. The CDR3 DNA follows: TGTGCCAGCAGCCCTCGGGACAGCGGATATGGCTACACCTTC.

This chain connects TRBV3-1 (or the pseudogene TRBV3-2) to TRBJ2-2; D may be TRBD2 (5 bases). Trimming cost V 8 bases and J 7 bases, with 8 bases left between them. CDR1 and CDR2 (germline): LGHDT, YNNKEL (reference sequence). The CDR3 contains 11 residues. The CDR3 reads CASARDGELFF. The CDR3 DNA reads as TGTGCCAGCGCGAGGGACGGGGAGCTGTTTTTT.

The chain combines TRBV2 with TRBJ1-4, with TRBD1 matching 9 bases. After removal of 7 bases from V and 5 bases from J, the junction contained 8 bases not matched to a gene. Germline CDR1 is SNHLY and CDR2 is FYNNEI. The CDR3 covers 15 residues. The CDR3 nucleotides are TGTGCCAGCATAAGGATGGGACAGGGAAATGAAAAACTGTTTTTT. Amino acids: CASIRMGQGNEKLFF.

This rearrangement joins TRBV5-4 to TRBJ2-7; D possibly corresponds to TRBD1 (6 bases). V was shortened by 3 bases and J by 2 bases, with 12 bases between the two germline ends. Germline V CDR1 and CDR2: SGHNT, YYREEE (reference sequence). CDR3 size: 14 residues. The CDR3 region is CASSSGQFTYEQYF. CDR3 DNA: TGTGCCAGCAGCTCCGGACAGTTCACCTACGAGCAGTACTTC.

This chain links TRBV3-1 (or the pseudogene TRBV3-2) with TRBJ2-2; 16 bases align to TRBD2. The CDR3 has 16 residues. From germline, CDR1 is LGHDT and CDR2 YNNKEL (reference sequence). The junction had 4 bases not matched to a gene; V was cut back by 5 bases and J by 7 bases. CDR3 coding DNA: TGTGCCAGCAGCTTCGGGACTAGCGGGAGGGTCGGGGAGCTGTTTTTT. Amino acids: CASSFGTSGRVGELFF.

The chain uses TRBV27 and TRBJ1-4, with unresolved D. Per germline, CDR1 MNHEY and CDR2 SMNVEV (reference sequence). The CDR3 sequence is 15 residues long. The V end was cut by 6 bases, the J end by 8 bases, with 19 bases between. The CDR3 sequence is CASRRLVPLAEKLFF. The CDR3 DNA is TGTGCCAGCAGACGACTGGTCCCCCTTGCCGAAAAACTGTTTTTT.

The count of this clone is one. The rearrangement uses TRBV2 and TRBJ2-2; 9 bases align to TRBD1. Germline assignment: CDR1 SNHLY and CDR2 FYNNEI. The ends lost 8 bases at V and 5 bases at J; junction bases unmatched: 9. The CDR3 consists of 15 residues. This chain's CDR3 is CASLPGQGGTGELFF. The CDR3 DNA is TGTGCCAGCCTACCGGGACAGGGAGGGACCGGGGAGCTGTTTTTT.

The CDR3 protein is CASSQEGASGNTIYF. As DNA, the CDR3 is TGTGCCAGCAGCCAAGAGGGAGCCTCTGGAAACACCATATATTTT. This chain uses TRBV4-2 with TRBJ1-3; D remains unclear. Trimming removed 0 bases at V and 0 bases at J, with 6 bases between. Germline CDR1 and CDR2: LGHNA and YNFKEQ. There are 15 residues in the CDR3.

DNA for the CDR3: TGTGCCAGCAGTGACTCGGTAGGGGAAGCAGATACGCAGTATTTT. Its protein is CASSDSVGEADTQYF. This chain connects TRBV6-4 to TRBJ2-3; possibly TRBD1 for D (5 bases). CDR1 and CDR2 from the germline V gene are MRHNA and SNTAGT. Trimming shortened V by 0 bases and J by 4 bases, and 11 bases separated the two germline ends. This CDR3 has 15 residues.